Sequencing of this T cell receptor beta chain was carried out in a study of cytomegalovirus exposure and HLA in healthy donors. About the study: Researchers found that about four fifths of 398 genotyped donors fell within the Caucasian-associated ancestry cluster.

Use of 60 Vbeta and 13 Jbeta primers characterized the PCR. Libraries were prepared by immunoSEQ multiplex PCR; TCRdb keeps only in-frame clonotypes and omits some of them. The sample consists of roughly 110,000 clones, around 80% of them appearing once. Study findings and constraints: Reportedly, a later analysis found an Asian-associated ancestry cluster had fewer N-insertions than the approximately 700-donor mean. Follow-up analysis later connected one missense variant in DCLRE1C with trimming of TCR beta V- and J-genes. Several of the most significant clusters appeared, in a later analysis, to be linked to common viral pathogens.

As to this clone: What it recognizes is unknown.

The TCR was taken from a female donor in good health and CMV-seronegative. The sequencing input was PBMCs.

CDR3 sequence (DNA): TGCGCCAGCGTGAGCCGGGAAGAGGGCCCCTATAATTCACCCCTCCACTTT. It yields the protein CASVSREEGPYNSPLHF. The chain carries TRBV10-2 and TRBJ1-6; D is undetermined. Looked up from germline, CDR1 is WSHSY and CDR2 is SAAADI. V gave up 8 bases and J gave up 2 bases, with 19 bases separating them. This CDR3 is 17 amino acids long.